This entry is about one T cell receptor (beta chain). Its antigen is unknown. Methods described previously, with TCR primers listed, were used for bulk TCR libraries. Each CDR3 protein gets one entry after TCRdb re-called the PCR reads with MiXCR. The sample lists about half a million distinct CDR3 sequences, about a fifth occurring once. V was shortened by 6 bases and J by 1 base, with 10 bases between the two germline ends. Germline V gives CDR1 MNHEY, CDR2 SVGEGT. The CDR3 length is 13 residues. This entry belongs to a study of molecular identifiers for immune sequencing clone quantification. Whole-study results and caveats: Jurkat TCR RNA from one cell was spiked into fewer than 1.2 million naive cells, and it was reportedly detectable there. Barcode sharing among identical TCR molecules could make large clones appear smaller.

Input for naive CD8 libraries was roughly 17,000 to 1,100,000 sorted cells; the RNA fraction used was 10%, 30% or 50%. Sequencing was done on a sample of naive CD8+ T cells from blood, with Jurkat cell RNA spiked in. Regarding subset: FACS-sorted CD8+CD4-CCR7+CD45RA+ naive T cells. The TCR sequence derives from a human donor in good health. Some libraries in this study had Jurkat cell RNA spiked in. The chain uses TRBV6-2 or TRBV6-3 and TRBJ2-7; D remains ambiguous. The CDR3 loop is CASSASLSYEQYF. The CDR3 region has the DNA TGTGCCAGCAGCGCCTCGTTGTCCTACGAGCAGTACTTC.